This T cell receptor beta chain was sequenced during a study of blood T cell repertoires in COVID-19. Turning to the study itself: There were acute and convalescent COVID-19 samples, and they came from the United States, Italy and Spain.

Original analysis: Scientists estimated how many nucleated cells there were by amplifying reference gene primers. Sequenced by immunoSEQ multiplex PCR; TCRdb stores in-frame clones only, minus some. V and J calls and clone size follow that table, whereas D and trimming were derived from the DNA. In the table there are around 260,000 clones, around four fifths of which are singletons. CDR3 length: 16 residues. J was trimmed by 0 bases and V by 3 bases; bases with no gene match: 5. Germline V gene data show CDR1 as SGHAT and CDR2 as FQNNGV. This sequence originates from a man in his sixties who had recovered from COVID-19. The sequenced material came from peripheral blood. The V call is TRBV11-2, the J call TRBJ2-1, with TRBD1 matching over 7 bases. This CDR3 reads CASSLARDSSYNEQFF. CDR3 nucleotide sequence: TGTGCCAGCAGCTTGGCCCGGGACAGCTCCTACAATGAGCAGTTCTTC.